This passage covers 31 T cell receptor beta chains from one sample sequenced in a study of T cell responses to AZD1222 COVID-19 vaccine. Assay: immunoSEQ multiplex PCR; the TCRdb copy retains only in-frame clones and omits some. The sample holds 120,000 or so clones; about nine tenths are singletons and the top ten take under 6.5%. Here the sequenced sample was peripheral blood, taken on day 0 of AZD1222 vaccination. These receptors were taken from an adult in good health.

V and J are TRBV19 and TRBJ1-5; D is possibly TRBD1 (5 bases). V was clipped by 9 bases and J by 5 bases, with 14 bases between them. This CDR3 has 13 residues. Germline-derived CDR1 and CDR2 are LNHDA and SQIVND (reference sequence). In nucleotides, the CDR3 is TGTGCCAGCTTTGAGGACAAGGATCAGCCCCAGCATTTT. It encodes CASFEDKDQPQHF.

The chain employs TRBV5-1 and TRBJ1-1, with no clear D. CDR1 is SGHRS and CDR2 is YFSETQ in the germline V gene. There are 13 residues in the CDR3. Between the trimmed V and J ends, which lost 4 bases and 1 base, there was a span of 8 bases. The CDR3 nucleotides are TGCGCCAGCAGCGAAGGAGGGAACACTGAAGCTTTCTTT. Protein product: CASSEGGNTEAFF. Looking up the rest from reference TRBV5-1 and TRBJ1-1 gives the full variable domain: KAGVTQTPRYLIKTRGQQVTLSCSPISGHRSVSWYQQTPGQGLQFLFEYFSETQRNKGNFPGRFSGRQFSNSRSEMNVSTLELGDSALYLCASSEGGNTEAFFGQGTRLTVV.

The chain employs TRBV6-1 and TRBJ1-1; no clear D. Germline loops: CDR1 MNHNS, CDR2 SASEGT. V lost 2 bases to trimming and J lost 2 bases, with 9 bases between them. The CDR3 is 14 residues long. The CDR3 is CASSERELNTEAFF. CDR3 DNA: TGTGCCAGCAGTGAACGGGAACTTAACACTGAAGCTTTCTTT.

The chain is built from TRBV19 and TRBJ1-1; TRBD1 is a possible D gene (5 bases). CDR3 length equals 14 residues. CDR1 and CDR2 from the germline V gene are LNHDA and SQIVND (reference sequence). Trimming cost V 6 bases and J 1 base, with 12 bases left between them. CDR3 nucleotides: TGTGCCAGTAGGGAGACAGCAACGAACACTGAAGCTTTCTTT. Translated: CASRETATNTEAFF.

This chain connects TRBV6-1 to TRBJ1-5; D not certain. Germline CDR1 is MNHNS and CDR2 is SASEGT. Trimming left V 0 bases short and J 5 bases short, with 14 bases between. This CDR3 has 16 amino acids. This CDR3 reads CASSEAPSGWYQPQHF. CDR3 bases: TGTGCCAGCAGTGAAGCCCCGTCGGGGTGGTATCAGCCCCAGCATTTT.

The V gene is TRBV6-5, the J gene TRBJ2-3; D is undetermined. Germline CDR1 is MNHEY and CDR2 is SVGAGI. V was trimmed by 2 bases and J by 3 bases, leaving 9 bases between them. CDR3 length: 14 amino acids. CDR3: CASSYRRTTDTQYF. CDR3 in DNA: TGTGCCAGCAGTTACAGACGCACAACAGATACGCAGTATTTT.

The rearrangement joins TRBV7-9 to TRBJ1-5; D gene uncertain. Germline V lookup: CDR1 SEHNR, CDR2 FQNEAQ (reference sequence). The CDR3 consists of 13 residues. Trimming shortened V by 1 base and J by 1 base, and 2 bases separated the two germline ends. The CDR3 DNA reads as TGTGCCAGCAGCTTAGAGAGCAATCAGCCCCAGCATTTT. This sequence encodes CASSLESNQPQHF.

To note about this clone: This could be a read error, since a much larger clone is one nucleotide away. The gene calls are TRBV6-4 and TRBJ2-1, with 9 bases fitting TRBD2. The germline V gene encodes CDR1 MRHNA and CDR2 SNTAGT. Trimming removed 8 bases from V and 8 bases from J; junction bases left unmatched: 13. CDR3 length: 15 amino acids. CDR3 protein: CASCVSGGAGDEQFF. The CDR3 DNA is TGTGCCAGCTGTGTTAGCGGGGGTGCGGGGGATGAGCAGTTCTTC.

This chain connects TRBV10-2 to TRBJ1-3, with D hard to call. Deletions cut 8 bases from V and 2 bases from J, with 22 bases between. The CDR3 covers 17 residues. Germline CDR1 and CDR2: WSHSY and SAAADI. DNA of the CDR3: TGCGCCAGCGGGGAAGAGTTCAGGCCAAAAACTGGAAACACCATATATTTT. Encoded protein: CASGEEFRPKTGNTIYF.

The genes are TRBV4-3 and TRBJ2-3; D unresolved. The CDR3 consists of 13 residues. CDR1 is LGHNA, CDR2 YSLEER, per germline. With 0 bases removed from V and 6 bases from J, the gap between germline ends came to 7 bases. CDR3 sequence: CASSQDGADTQYF. The CDR3 nucleotides read TGCGCCAGCAGCCAAGACGGAGCGGATACGCAGTATTTT.

The rearrangement links TRBV4-3 to TRBJ1-2; D is possibly TRBD1 (5 bases). Trimming stripped 0 bases from V and 2 bases from J, with 13 bases between. This CDR3 contains 16 residues. Germline V CDR1 and CDR2: LGHNA, YSLEER. The CDR3 region has the DNA TGCGCCAGCAGCCAAGATATGGGGGGAGACAACTATGGCTACACCTTC. It encodes CASSQDMGGDNYGYTF.

The chain uses TRBV4-1 and TRBJ1-2, with D possibly TRBD1 on 6 matching bases. Germline V lookup: CDR1 MGHRA, CDR2 YSYEKL. The ends were cut back, 5 bases at V and 0 bases at J, with 7 bases in the middle. The CDR3 spans 13 residues. CDR3 amino acids: CASSGQTNYGYTF. The CDR3 DNA follows: TGCGCCAGCAGCGGACAGACTAACTATGGCTACACCTTC.

The chain employs TRBV29-1 and TRBJ2-1; the match to TRBD1 covers 7 bases. V was pared by 7 bases and J by 9 bases, with 9 bases of the junction left unmatched. Germline V lookup: CDR1 SQVTM, CDR2 ANQGSEA. The CDR3 covers 12 residues. CDR3 sequence (DNA): TGCAGCGCTAGAAGACAGGGCCTTGAGCAGTTCTTC. Amino acids: CSARRQGLEQFF.

The chain combines TRBV5-1 with TRBJ2-2; possible D gene TRBD1, 5 bases. The ends were cut back, 4 bases at V and 5 bases at J, with 12 bases in the middle. The CDR3 contains 14 residues. Germline V gives CDR1 SGHRS, CDR2 YFSETQ. The CDR3 reads CASSLQGMTGELFF. CDR3 in DNA: TGCGCCAGCAGCCTGCAGGGTATGACCGGGGAGCTGTTTTTT.

The CDR3 coding sequence is TGTGCCAGCAGCCTGCGGACAGATGGCTACACCTTC. Translated, it gives CASSLRTDGYTF. The rearrangement joins TRBV11-2 to TRBJ1-2; the D gene is possibly TRBD1 (6 bases). CDR1 and CDR2 (germline): SGHAT, FQNNGV. The CDR3 length is 12 residues. V lost 5 bases and J 6 bases, leaving 10 bases between the germline ends.

Note on this clone: Within the sample, other DNA sequences also encode this same CDR3. V usage is TRBV7-9 and J usage is TRBJ1-1, with D tentatively TRBD1 (5 bases). This CDR3 region has 14 residues. V was pared by 5 bases and J by 3 bases, with 13 bases between. The germline V gene encodes CDR1 SEHNR and CDR2 FQNEAQ (reference sequence). As DNA, the CDR3 is TGTGCCAGCAGCAACCGGGGCCAGCACACTGAAGCTTTCTTT. Translating gives CASSNRGQHTEAFF.

The chain links TRBV7-9 to TRBJ2-3; unclear D gene. CDR3 size: 13 residues. V was pared by 2 bases and J by 3 bases, with 6 bases between. Germline loops: CDR1 SEHNR, CDR2 FQNEAQ (reference sequence). CDR3 sequence reads: CASSLLETDTQYF. As DNA, the CDR3 is TGTGCCAGCAGCTTATTAGAGACAGATACGCAGTATTTT.

The V gene is TRBV2, the J gene TRBJ1-1; D remains unclear. There are 13 residues in the CDR3. V was shortened by 7 bases and J by 1 base, with 10 bases between the two germline ends. The germline V gene encodes CDR1 SNHLY and CDR2 FYNNEI. The CDR3: CASIKIGNTEAFF. CDR3 coding DNA: TGTGCCAGCATCAAGATCGGGAACACTGAAGCTTTCTTT.

V and J are TRBV6-5 and TRBJ2-3; 7 bases are shared with TRBD2. CDR3 length: 14 residues. Germline assignment: CDR1 MNHEY and CDR2 SVGAGI. V gave up 2 bases and J gave up 6 bases; unmatched junction bases: 5. CDR3 sequence: CASSYMDGRDTQYF. The CDR3 DNA is TGTGCCAGCAGTTACATGGACGGGAGGGATACGCAGTATTTT.

The V gene is TRBV4-1, the J gene TRBJ2-3; 11 bases line up with TRBD2. Germline V gives CDR1 MGHRA, CDR2 YSYEKL. The CDR3 extends over 17 amino acids. V dropped 5 bases and J dropped 6; count of bases not matched to a gene: 13. The CDR3 reads CASSKGGSGGAADTQYF. CDR3 sequence (DNA): TGCGCCAGCAGCAAGGGTGGTAGCGGGGGGGCAGCGGATACGCAGTATTTT.

The genes are TRBV4-1 and TRBJ1-2; D remains unclear. The CDR3 extends over 15 amino acids. The V gene's germline CDR1 is MGHRA and CDR2 YSYEKL. The ends were cut back, 1 base at V and 8 bases at J, with 17 bases in the middle. CDR3 residues: CASSQAVSGVWGYTF. The CDR3 bases are TGCGCCAGCAGCCAAGCCGTAAGCGGGGTCTGGGGCTACACCTTC.

The chain couples TRBV4-2 to TRBJ1-6; 7 bases map to TRBD1. Germline lookup yields CDR1 LGHNA and CDR2 YNFKEQ. V lost 0 bases, J lost 10 bases, and 12 bases stayed unmatched. The CDR3 runs to 17 residues. This CDR3 reads CASSQDSSKGTESPLHF. The CDR3 nucleotides read TGTGCCAGCAGCCAAGATAGCAGTAAAGGGACAGAGTCACCCCTCCACTTT.

The rearrangement links TRBV28 to TRBJ2-1; D gene uncertain. The CDR3 contains 11 residues. V gave up 3 bases and J gave up 7 bases, with 4 bases separating them. Germline CDR1 MDHEN, CDR2 SYDVKM. The CDR3 DNA reads TGTGCCAGCAGTTTTTCTAATGAGCAGTTCTTC. Residues: CASSFSNEQFF.

This chain connects TRBV4-3 to TRBJ2-2; 8 positions match TRBD2. The germline V gene encodes CDR1 LGHNA and CDR2 YSLEER. Trimming took 0 bases from V and 4 from J; bases not matched to a gene: 4. The CDR3 loop spans 16 amino acids. DNA of the CDR3: TGCGCCAGCAGCCAAGATCACCTAGCGGGCACCGGGGAGCTGTTTTTT. Translating gives CASSQDHLAGTGELFF.

The J gene is TRBJ1-2, the V gene TRBV11-2; TRBD1 might be the D (6 bases). Germline CDR1 reads SGHAT; CDR2 reads FQNNGV. The CDR3 covers 14 residues. The V and J ends lost 1 base and 6 bases respectively, with 12 bases between them. The CDR3 DNA reads TGTGCCAGCAGCTTAGGGCAGGGGTATCATGGCTACACCTTC. Encoded protein: CASSLGQGYHGYTF.

This clone was detected only a few times. The sample contains more than one DNA sequence encoding this CDR3. In nucleotides, the CDR3 is TGTGCCAGCAGCACCGGACAGGGCGGCTATGGCTACACCTTC. Protein sequence: CASSTGQGGYGYTF. The genes are TRBV7-9 and TRBJ1-2; 8 bases agree with TRBD1. CDR1 and CDR2 from the germline V gene are SEHNR and FQNEAQ (reference sequence). V shed 5 bases, J shed 4 bases, and the junction held 6 bases outside the gene matches. CDR3 length equals 14 residues.

This clone was seen just once. The chain combines TRBV10-3 with TRBJ2-1; weak D call: TRBD2 (5 bases). Trimming took off 7 bases at V and 8 bases at J, with 12 bases between the two ends. This CDR3 spans 12 amino acids. In germline, CDR1 is ENHRY, CDR2 SYGVKD. The CDR3 here is CAIKGSEYEQFF. CDR3 coding DNA: TGTGCCATCAAGGGTAGCGAATATGAGCAGTTCTTC.

The chain combines TRBV5-1 with TRBJ1-1; no reliable D call. This CDR3 is built from 14 residues. Between the trimmed V and J ends, which lost 3 bases and 1 base, there was a span of 10 bases. Germline CDR1 is SGHRS and CDR2 is YFSETQ. Here the CDR3 reads CASSSHTGNTEAFF. The CDR3 coding sequence is TGCGCCAGCAGCTCCCACACGGGGAACACTGAAGCTTTCTTT.

The J gene is TRBJ1-2, the V gene TRBV27; D gene uncertain. The V end lost 2 bases, the J end lost 8 bases, and 15 bases lay between the germline ends. There are 14 residues in the CDR3. Germline CDR1 is MNHEY and CDR2 is SMNVEV (reference sequence). CDR3 residues: CASSLGVGGSGYTF. The CDR3 DNA sequence: TGTGCCAGCAGTTTAGGGGTTGGAGGGTCCGGCTACACCTTC.

The V call is TRBV19, the J call TRBJ1-1, with no clear D. V lost 1 base and J lost 8, with 11 bases in between. Germline lookup yields CDR1 LNHDA and CDR2 SQIVND (reference sequence). The CDR3 spans 13 residues. In nucleotides, the CDR3 is TGTGCCAGTAGTATAGTCCCCCCTACCGAAGCTTTCTTT. This gives the protein CASSIVPPTEAFF.

The chain recombines TRBV4-1 with TRBJ1-5; tentative D call: TRBD1 (5 bases). The CDR3 consists of 15 residues. The germline CDR1 and CDR2 sequences are MGHRA and YSYEKL. V gave up 4 bases and J gave up 0 bases, with 10 bases separating them. The CDR3: CASSPRQNSNQPQHF. The CDR3 nucleotides read TGCGCCAGCAGCCCCCGACAGAATAGCAATCAGCCCCAGCATTTT.